Sequencing of this T cell receptor beta chain was carried out in a study of human T cells and chemical hapten exposure. Study in general: Patch tests delivered 0.01% DPC to the upper back and were evaluated at 6 days.

At least ten counts were recorded for this clonotype. Its specificity is unknown. TCRdb re-called the RACE reads with MiXCR, one entry per CDR3 protein. The sample records under 400,000 distinct CDR3 sequences, around 5.5% being singletons. Time point specified: pre-sensitization, week 0. Stated treatment: therapeutic diphenylcyclopropenone sensitization with weekly scalp DPC. It was from unfractionated whole blood that total RNA was extracted. The length of the CDR3 is 14 residues. Deletions cut 7 bases from V and 5 bases from J, with 18 bases between. Overall study results and limits: Patch test scores rose with PT1 expanded TCR counts, a positive correlation.

The TCR sequence derives from a woman aged 45-65 years with alopecia areata. Some clones in this sample may be carry-over from other donors' samples. The V call is TRBV12-3 or TRBV12-4, the J call TRBJ2-7; D is possibly TRBD1 or TRBD2 (5 bases each). Specimen: whole blood, collected in connection with sensitization to the hapten diphenylcyclopropenone (DPC). CDR3 sequence reads: CASKGLGRDHEQYF. As DNA, the CDR3 is TGTGCCAGCAAGGGGTTGGGACGGGACCACGAGCAGTACTTC.